These 23 T cell receptor beta chains were sequenced from one sample in a study of shared clonotypes between healthy human individuals. Sequencing was performed with immunoSEQ multiplex PCR; in TCRdb, only in-frame clones are kept and a portion is missing. This sample yields approximately 2.4 million clones, of which approximately 96% are seen a single time; around 0.13% belongs to the top ten. Source material: naive CD4+ T cells sorted from blood. Subset meaning: CD45RA+ positively selected. These receptors originate from a man younger than 35 in good health.

The chain employs TRBV6-5 and TRBJ1-1; D is ambiguous. Germline lookup yields CDR1 MNHEY and CDR2 SVGAGI. The V and J ends lost 6 bases and 6 bases respectively, with 11 bases between them. CDR3 length equals 12 residues. CDR3: CASSSLPPEAFF. CDR3 bases: TGTGCCAGCAGCTCGTTACCTCCTGAAGCTTTCTTT.

The chain links TRBV28 to TRBJ2-7; D possibly corresponds to TRBD2 (6 bases). The CDR3 loop spans 14 amino acids. In germline, CDR1 is MDHEN, CDR2 SYDVKM. V lost 10 bases and J lost 4, with 20 bases in between. CDR3 amino acids: CATTRRPAGYEQYF. The CDR3 nucleotides are TGTGCCACCACCCGAAGGCCAGCGGGTTACGAGCAGTACTTC. Combining the CDR3 with reference TRBV28 and TRBJ2-7 gives the whole variable domain DVKVTQSSRYLVKRTGEKVFLECVQDMDHENMFWYRQDPGLGLRLIYFSYDVKMKEKGDIPEGYSVSREKKERFSLILESASTNQTSMYLCATTRRPAGYEQYFGPGTRLTVT.

This chain joins TRBV6-1 and TRBJ1-2, with TRBD1 as a possible D gene (5 bases). The CDR3 loop spans 15 amino acids. Trimming removed 1 base at V and 4 bases at J, with 13 bases between. CDR1 and CDR2 from the germline V gene are MNHNS and SASEGT. The CDR3 nucleotides read TGTGCCAGCAGTGAAGAGACAGTCGATGTCTATGGCTACACCTTC. Protein: CASSEETVDVYGYTF.

The gene calls are TRBV5-1 and TRBJ2-1; possibly TRBD2 for D (6 bases). V gave up 3 bases and J gave up 6 bases, with 13 bases separating them. The CDR3 sequence is 14 residues long. CDR1 SGHRS and CDR2 YFSETQ come from the germline V gene. The CDR3 reads CASSSSGTFNEQFF. In DNA form, the CDR3 reads TGCGCCAGCAGCTCCTCCGGGACTTTCAATGAGCAGTTCTTC. Full variable domain (missing parts from reference TRBV5-1 and TRBJ2-1): KAGVTQTPRYLIKTRGQQVTLSCSPISGHRSVSWYQQTPGQGLQFLFEYFSETQRNKGNFPGRFSGRQFSNSRSEMNVSTLELGDSALYLCASSSSGTFNEQFFGPGTRLTVL.

The chain employs TRBV5-6 and TRBJ2-5; D is ambiguous. The CDR3 runs to 13 residues. The germline V gene has CDR1 SGHDT and CDR2 YYEEEE. V was cut by 1 base and J by 2 bases, with 6 bases left in between. CDR3 amino acids: CASSLSWQETQYF. CDR3 sequence (DNA): TGTGCCAGCAGCTTGAGCTGGCAAGAGACCCAGTACTTC.

With respect to this clone: Other nucleotide sequences from this sample produce the same CDR3. This chain uses TRBV5-1 with TRBJ2-2; 8 positions agree with TRBD1. V shed 4 bases, J shed 5 bases, and the junction held 4 bases outside the gene matches. This CDR3 is built from 14 residues. In germline, CDR1 is SGHRS, CDR2 YFSETQ. The CDR3 loop is CASSVDRATGELFF. The CDR3 DNA reads as TGCGCCAGCAGCGTGGACAGGGCTACCGGGGAGCTGTTTTTT.

The genes are TRBV6-1 and TRBJ2-2; D is ambiguous. V lost 0 bases, J lost 3 bases, and 8 bases lay in between. This CDR3 region has 15 residues. Germline CDR1 reads MNHNS; CDR2 reads SASEGT. In DNA form, the CDR3 reads TGTGCCAGCAGTGAAGCGCGTCAGCACACCGGGGAGCTGTTTTTT. This translates into CASSEARQHTGELFF.

This chain links TRBV30 with TRBJ2-2; TRBD1 matches at 7 bases. Per the germline V gene, CDR1 is GTSNPN and CDR2 is SVGIG (reference sequence). The CDR3 consists of 13 residues. The junction had 8 bases not matched to a gene; V was cut back by 5 bases and J by 8 bases. CDR3 DNA sequence: TGTGCCTGGGACCGGGACAGTCTTGGGGAGCTGTTTTTT. It encodes CAWDRDSLGELFF.

The rearrangement uses TRBV10-3 and TRBJ1-2; 7 bases fit TRBD1. The germline gives CDR1 ENHRY, CDR2 SYGVKD. Unmatched junction bases numbered 11, after V lost 5 bases and J lost 8 bases. The CDR3 totals 14 residues. The CDR3 nucleotides are TGTGCCATCAGTTTCGGACAGGAGATGGGAGGCTACACCTTC. Translated, it gives CAISFGQEMGGYTF.

The sample holds one count of this clone. The chain uses TRBV11-2 and TRBJ1-1; D remains unclear. Germline CDR1 is SGHAT and CDR2 is FQNNGV. CDR3 length: 15 amino acids. V dropped 5 bases and J dropped 0 bases, with 13 bases sitting between them. CDR3 sequence reads: CASSPRTAMNTEAFF. The CDR3 DNA follows: TGTGCCAGCAGCCCCAGGACGGCAATGAACACTGAAGCTTTCTTT. Full variable domain (outside the CDR3, taken from reference TRBV11-2 and TRBJ1-1): EAGVAQSPRYKIIEKRQSVAFWCNPISGHATLYWYQQILGQGPKLLIQFQNNGVVDDSQLPKDRFSAERLKGVDSTLKIQPAKLEDSAVYLCASSPRTAMNTEAFFGQGTRLTVV.

The V and J genes are TRBV5-1 and TRBJ1-4, with D uncertain. V was pared by 4 bases and J by 7 bases, with 17 bases between. In germline, CDR1 is SGHRS, CDR2 YFSETQ. CDR3 size: 15 residues. The CDR3 loop is CASSDSGLVSEKLFF. DNA of the CDR3: TGCGCCAGCAGCGATTCCGGGCTGGTGTCTGAAAAACTGTTTTTT.

The chain links TRBV7-9 to TRBJ2-5; D unresolved. The CDR3 has 13 residues. V lost 5 bases and J lost 5, with 12 bases in between. From germline, CDR1 is SEHNR and CDR2 FQNEAQ (reference sequence). The DNA of the CDR3 is TGTGCCAGCAGCCTTAGCTTACGGGAGACCCAGTACTTC. Translated, it gives CASSLSLRETQYF.

The gene calls are TRBV28 and TRBJ1-5; a possible D gene is TRBD1 (5 bases). Germline-derived CDR1 and CDR2 are MDHEN and SYDVKM. The length of the CDR3 is 15 residues. V lost 3 bases and J 2 bases, leaving 11 bases between the germline ends. CDR3 loop: CASSFGTRGNQPQHF. In DNA form, the CDR3 reads TGTGCCAGCAGTTTCGGGACTCGGGGCAATCAGCCCCAGCATTTT.

This chain joins TRBV2 and TRBJ2-1, with unresolved D. The CDR3 totals 11 residues. The germline V and J ends were trimmed by 6 bases and 5 bases, with 5 bases remaining between them. CDR1 is SNHLY and CDR2 is FYNNEI in the germline V gene. CDR3 residues: CASRLHNEQFF. In DNA, the CDR3 is TGTGCCAGCAGACTCCACAATGAGCAGTTCTTC.

The gene calls are TRBV4-2 and TRBJ2-7, with TRBD1 identical over 8 bases. This CDR3 has 16 amino acids. The trim removed 3 bases at V and 3 bases at J, leaving 10 bases unmatched. Germline CDR1 and CDR2: LGHNA and YNFKEQ. CDR3 in amino acids: CASSQAAGQGLYEQYF. The CDR3 bases are TGTGCCAGCAGCCAGGCGGCAGGACAGGGACTCTACGAGCAGTACTTC.

As regards this clone: At one end, the junction sequence differs from germline, possibly due to a read error. The chain joins TRBV20-1 to TRBJ2-1, with D perhaps being TRBD1 or TRBD2 (5 bases each). Germline V lookup: CDR1 DFQATT, CDR2 SNEGSKA (reference sequence). There are 11 residues in the CDR3. Here the CDR3 reads CGASTGLEQFF. The CDR3 DNA follows: TGCGGTGCATCCACAGGACTTGAGCAGTTCTTC.

The V and J genes are TRBV6-1 and TRBJ2-7; D tentatively reads TRBD1 or TRBD2 (5 bases each). Germline loops: CDR1 MNHNS, CDR2 SASEGT. The ends were cut back, 0 bases at V and 3 bases at J, with 18 bases in the middle. This CDR3 is built from 17 residues. CDR3 amino acids: CASSEAGTAGTLYEQYF. CDR3 in DNA: TGTGCCAGCAGTGAAGCCGGGACCGCAGGCACCCTCTACGAGCAGTACTTC.

This chain joins TRBV7-9 and TRBJ1-5; D is undetermined. This CDR3 is 12 amino acids long. Germline CDR1 is SEHNR and CDR2 is FQNEAQ (reference sequence). V gave up 4 bases and J gave up 4 bases, with 5 bases separating them. This chain's CDR3 is CASSWSNQPQHF. The DNA for the CDR3 is TGTGCCAGCAGCTGGTCAAATCAGCCCCAGCATTTT.

The V gene is TRBV9, the J gene TRBJ2-1; 10 nucleotides line up with TRBD2. In germline, CDR1 is SGDLS, CDR2 YYNGEE. The CDR3 runs 15 residues. V was pared by 3 bases and J by 10 bases, with 10 bases of the junction left unmatched. CDR3 sequence reads: CASSGGLAGVLEQFF. The CDR3 nucleotides read TGTGCCAGCAGCGGCGGGCTAGCGGGAGTATTGGAGCAGTTCTTC. Combining the CDR3 with reference TRBV9 and TRBJ2-1 gives the whole variable domain DSGVTQTPKHLITATGQRVTLRCSPRSGDLSVYWYQQSLDQGLQFLIQYYNGEERAKGNILERFSAQQFPDLHSELNLSSLELGDSALYFCASSGGLAGVLEQFFGPGTRLTVL.

Remarks on this clone: Other DNA sequences within the sample encode an identical CDR3. This chain uses TRBV18 with TRBJ1-1; D unresolved. V was clipped by 0 bases and J by 0 bases, with 5 bases between them. Germline CDR1 and CDR2: KGHSH and LQKENI. The CDR3 covers 14 residues. Written as DNA, the CDR3 is TGTGCCAGCTCACCACCAGGGATGAACACTGAAGCTTTCTTT. Protein: CASSPPGMNTEAFF.

The CDR3 loop is CASSLKGILGGKLYGYTF. Written as DNA, the CDR3 is TGTGCCAGCAGTTTAAAGGGCATTTTGGGGGGTAAGCTATATGGCTACACCTTC. The V and J genes are TRBV27 and TRBJ1-2; TRBD1 is a possible D gene (5 bases). Germline lookup yields CDR1 MNHEY and CDR2 SMNVEV (reference sequence). Trimming stripped 2 bases from V and 5 bases from J, with 24 bases between. The CDR3 totals 18 residues.

The rearrangement uses TRBV4-1 and TRBJ2-5; 10 nucleotides line up with TRBD2. Unmatched junction bases numbered 31, after V lost 8 bases and J lost 4 bases. The CDR3 totals 22 residues. Germline-derived CDR1 and CDR2 are MGHRA and YSYEKL. Here the CDR3 DNA reads TGCGCCAGCGGACCCGATCTTGGGATTTGGGTAGCGGGAGGAATAGTGGTAGAGACCCAGTACTTC. Its translation: CASGPDLGIWVAGGIVVETQYF.

This chain uses TRBV30 with TRBJ1-5; D may be TRBD1 (6 bases). Germline V gene lookup returns CDR1 GTSNPN and CDR2 SVGIG (reference sequence). The V gene lost 2 bases and the J gene lost 4 bases, with 12 bases spanning the gap. This CDR3 contains 14 residues. Here the CDR3 DNA reads TGTGCCTGGAGTATCGGACAGATGAATCAGCCCCAGCATTTT. Amino acid sequence: CAWSIGQMNQPQHF.